A single T cell receptor (beta chain) is shown here with its context. The antigen is undetermined. This sample was taken from a study of cytomegalovirus exposure and HLA in healthy donors. General study results and limits: With later analysis, a missense DCLRE1C variant became linked to TCR beta V- and J-gene trimming. Sequencing likely caused a cluster of highly shared sequence variants.

The PCR had 60 Vbeta and 13 Jbeta primers. Sequencing was performed with immunoSEQ multiplex PCR; in TCRdb, only in-frame clones are kept and a portion is missing. Of 150,000 to 180,000 clones listed, less than 85% were seen once; the top ten hold around 6.6%. The CDR3 totals 14 residues. Germline CDR1 and CDR2: MGHDK and SYGVNS. V was trimmed by 4 bases and J by 5 bases, leaving 14 bases between them. The TCR comes from a woman aged 50 to 65 in good health and CMV-seropositive. Material for sequencing was PBMCs. This chain links TRBV25-1 with TRBJ1-1, with D unclear. The DNA for the CDR3 is TGTGCCAGCAGTGGTAGCGGCACCCGGACTGAAGCTTTCTTT. This codes for CASSGSGTRTEAFF.